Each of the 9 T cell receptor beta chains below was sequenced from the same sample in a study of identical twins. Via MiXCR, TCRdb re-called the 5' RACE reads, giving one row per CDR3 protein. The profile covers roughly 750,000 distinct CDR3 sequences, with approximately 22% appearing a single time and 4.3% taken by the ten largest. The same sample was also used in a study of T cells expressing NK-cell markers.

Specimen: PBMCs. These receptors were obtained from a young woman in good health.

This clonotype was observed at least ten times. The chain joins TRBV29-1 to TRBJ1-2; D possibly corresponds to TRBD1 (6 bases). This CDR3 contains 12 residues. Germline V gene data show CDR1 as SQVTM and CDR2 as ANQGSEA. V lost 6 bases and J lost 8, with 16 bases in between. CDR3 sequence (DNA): TGCAGCGTGCTGGCGGGGGGCGACGGCTACACCTTC. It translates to CSVLAGGDGYTF.

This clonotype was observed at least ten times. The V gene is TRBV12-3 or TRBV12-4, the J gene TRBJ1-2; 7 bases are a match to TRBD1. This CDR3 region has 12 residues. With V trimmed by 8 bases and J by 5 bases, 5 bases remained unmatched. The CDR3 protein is CASHDRVYGYTF. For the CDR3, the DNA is TGTGCCAGCCACGACAGGGTATATGGCTACACCTTC.

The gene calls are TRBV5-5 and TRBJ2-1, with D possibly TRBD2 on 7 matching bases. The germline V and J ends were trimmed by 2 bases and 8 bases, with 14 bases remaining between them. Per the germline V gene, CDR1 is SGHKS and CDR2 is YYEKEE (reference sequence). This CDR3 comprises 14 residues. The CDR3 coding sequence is TGTGCCAGCAGCTTATGGGGGGGCAACGATGAGCAGTTCTTC. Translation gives CASSLWGGNDEQFF.

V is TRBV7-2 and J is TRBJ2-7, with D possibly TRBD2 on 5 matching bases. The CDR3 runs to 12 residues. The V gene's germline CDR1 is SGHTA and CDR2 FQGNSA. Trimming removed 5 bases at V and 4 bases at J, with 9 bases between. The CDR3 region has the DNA TGTGCCAGCAGCAACCGACTATACGAGCAGTACTTC. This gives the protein CASSNRLYEQYF.

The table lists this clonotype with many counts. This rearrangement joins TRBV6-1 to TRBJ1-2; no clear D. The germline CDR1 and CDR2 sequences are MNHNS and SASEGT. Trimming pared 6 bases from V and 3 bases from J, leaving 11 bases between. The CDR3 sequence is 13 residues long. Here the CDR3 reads CASRGGYYYGYTF. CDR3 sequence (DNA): TGTGCCAGCAGGGGTGGTTATTACTATGGCTACACCTTC.

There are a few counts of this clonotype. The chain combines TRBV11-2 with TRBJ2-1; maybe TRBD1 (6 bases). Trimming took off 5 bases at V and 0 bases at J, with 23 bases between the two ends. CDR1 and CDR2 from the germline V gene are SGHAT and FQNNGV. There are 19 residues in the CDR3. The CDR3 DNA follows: TGTGCCAGCAGCCCAGATACCGGGACAACTTTCAGCTCCTACAATGAGCAGTTCTTC. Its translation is CASSPDTGTTFSSYNEQFF.

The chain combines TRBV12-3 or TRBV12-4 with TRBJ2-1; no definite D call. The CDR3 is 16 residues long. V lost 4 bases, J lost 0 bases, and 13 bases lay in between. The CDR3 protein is CASSSVYGPSYNEQFF. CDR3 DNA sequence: TGTGCCAGCAGTTCCGTCTACGGTCCCTCCTACAATGAGCAGTTCTTC.

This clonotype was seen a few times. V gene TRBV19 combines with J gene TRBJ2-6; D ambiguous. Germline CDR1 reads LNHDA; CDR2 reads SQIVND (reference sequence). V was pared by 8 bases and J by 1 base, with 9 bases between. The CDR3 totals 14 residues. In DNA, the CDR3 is TGTGCCAGTCTTGGCCTGTCTGGGGCCAACGTCCTGACTTTC. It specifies CASLGLSGANVLTF.

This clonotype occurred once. The CDR3 region is CASRLTATYNEQFF. The CDR3 DNA reads as TGTGCCAGCAGACTGACAGCTACCTACAATGAGCAGTTCTTC. This rearrangement joins TRBV3-1 to TRBJ2-1; the D gene is possibly TRBD1 (5 bases). Per germline, CDR1 LGHDT and CDR2 YNNKEL (reference sequence). The CDR3 extends over 14 amino acids. The V gene lost 6 bases and the J gene lost 2 bases, with 11 bases spanning the gap.